Below are 5 T cell receptor beta chains sequenced from a single sample in a study of shared clonotypes between healthy human individuals. Measured with immunoSEQ multiplex PCR; TCRdb has only the in-frame clones, and not every one. The sample consists of some 690,000 clones, about 92% of them appearing once. Input material: memory CD8+ T cells from PBMCs. The subset: CD45RO+ cells pooled with CCR7-negative TemRA cells. These receptors were taken from a man between 18 and 29 years old in good health. Some clones in this sample may be carry-over from other donors' samples.

A few counts support this clone. The V call is TRBV7-9, the J call TRBJ1-1; unclear D gene. Germline V gives CDR1 SEHNR, CDR2 FQNEAQ (reference sequence). The ends were cut back, 6 bases at V and 0 bases at J, with 8 bases in the middle. The CDR3 covers 13 residues. The CDR3 sequence: CASRDDMNTEAFF. The DNA for the CDR3 is TGTGCCAGCAGGGACGACATGAACACTGAAGCTTTCTTT.

This rearrangement joins TRBV28 to TRBJ2-5; TRBD2 aligns across 12 bases. The ends lost 0 bases at V and 2 bases at J; junction bases unmatched: 1. The CDR3 runs to 16 residues. CDR1 and CDR2 from the germline V gene are MDHEN and SYDVKM. The CDR3 DNA follows: TGTGCCAGCAGTTTATGGGGACTAGCGGGTCAAGAGACCCAGTACTTC. Its protein product is CASSLWGLAGQETQYF.

The chain recombines TRBV29-1 with TRBJ1-4; D is possibly TRBD1 (5 bases). Germline V gives CDR1 SQVTM, CDR2 ANQGSEA. The V end was cut by 5 bases, the J end by 0 bases, with 10 bases between. This CDR3 contains 14 residues. The CDR3 DNA is TGCAGCGTTCGGGGACCGACAACTAATGAAAAACTGTTTTTT. Protein sequence: CSVRGPTTNEKLFF.

CDR3 coding DNA: TGTGCCAGCAGCCCAGACGCGGGACTAGCGGGGTACGAGCAGTACTTC. Encoded protein: CASSPDAGLAGYEQYF. This chain uses TRBV28 with TRBJ2-7, with 13 bases lining up with TRBD2. CDR1 is MDHEN and CDR2 is SYDVKM in the germline V gene. The V segment lost 6 bases and the J segment 4 bases; nucleotides outside the gene matches: 9. This CDR3 is 16 amino acids long. Together with reference TRBV28 and TRBJ2-7, the CDR3 gives the full variable domain: DVKVTQSSRYLVKRTGEKVFLECVQDMDHENMFWYRQDPGLGLRLIYFSYDVKMKEKGDIPEGYSVSREKKERFSLILESASTNQTSMYLCASSPDAGLAGYEQYFGPGTRLTVT.

The chain uses TRBV10-3 and TRBJ2-1; D may be TRBD1 or TRBD2 (7 bases each). Trimming shortened V by 2 bases and J by 4 bases, and 18 bases separated the two germline ends. This CDR3 comprises 17 residues. Germline-derived CDR1 and CDR2 are ENHRY and SYGVKD. CDR3 residues: CAISEALRGGIYNEQFF. CDR3 bases: TGTGCCATCAGTGAGGCCCTCAGGGGGGGAATATACAATGAGCAGTTCTTC.